A single sample is the source of the 14 T cell receptor beta chains below, sequenced in a study of pediatric ulcerative colitis. Clones were sequenced by immunoSEQ multiplex PCR, and TCRdb holds only the in-frame ones, with some missing. The data contain approximately 60,000 clones, roughly nine tenths of them singletons. The material sequenced was blood. These receptors all stem from a boy aged 10-17 years with severe ulcerative colitis.

The rearrangement links TRBV5-1 to TRBJ1-1; the match to TRBD1 covers 7 bases. The CDR3 totals 14 residues. The germline gives CDR1 SGHRS, CDR2 YFSETQ. The junction had 4 bases not matched to a gene; V was cut back by 2 bases and J by 3 bases. The CDR3 here is CASSFTGADTEAFF. The CDR3, as DNA: TGCGCCAGCAGCTTTACAGGGGCTGACACTGAAGCTTTCTTT. The variable domain in full, completed from reference TRBV5-1 and TRBJ1-1, reads KAGVTQTPRYLIKTRGQQVTLSCSPISGHRSVSWYQQTPGQGLQFLFEYFSETQRNKGNFPGRFSGRQFSNSRSEMNVSTLELGDSALYLCASSFTGADTEAFFGQGTRLTVV.

The V and J genes are TRBV30 and TRBJ1-1; 7 positions match TRBD1. Germline trimming cut 4 bases from V and 7 bases from J; bases unmatched to any gene: 6. CDR1 and CDR2 (germline): GTSNPN, SVGIG (reference sequence). The length of the CDR3 is 12 residues. Here the CDR3 reads CAWNPGGNEAFF. CDR3 coding DNA: TGTGCCTGGAATCCAGGGGGGAATGAAGCTTTCTTT.

The chain is built from TRBV29-1 and TRBJ2-2; 8 nucleotides match TRBD2. Germline-derived CDR1 and CDR2 are SQVTM and ANQGSEA. The CDR3 is 14 amino acids. J gave up 7 bases and V 1 base, and 5 bases lay outside the gene matches. CDR3 sequence: CSVEVGAGVGELFF. The CDR3 region has the DNA TGCAGCGTTGAAGTTGGAGCGGGAGTCGGGGAGCTGTTTTTT.

The J gene is TRBJ2-7, the V gene TRBV6-1, with a possible D match to TRBD1 (5 bases). The length of the CDR3 is 14 residues. V dropped 5 bases and J dropped 7 bases, with 18 bases sitting between them. CDR1 and CDR2 from the germline V gene are MNHNS and SASEGT. The chain's CDR3 is CASSRGGTLGEQYF. In nucleotides, the CDR3 is TGTGCCAGCAGTAGGGGCGGCACGTTGGGGGAGCAGTACTTC.

The V gene is TRBV27, the J gene TRBJ2-7; 12 bases align to TRBD2. Looked up from germline, CDR1 is MNHEY and CDR2 is SMNVEV (reference sequence). Trimming cost V 6 bases and J 3 bases; bases outside gene matches: 3. CDR3 length: 14 amino acids. The CDR3 nucleotides are TGTGCCAGCAGCCTAGCGGGAGGGAACTACGAGCAGTACTTC. Protein product: CASSLAGGNYEQYF.

The J gene is TRBJ2-1, the V gene TRBV27, with D perhaps TRBD2 (6 bases). V shed 6 bases and J shed 7 bases, with 10 bases lying between them. The length of the CDR3 is 12 residues. Germline loops: CDR1 MNHEY, CDR2 SMNVEV (reference sequence). The CDR3 loop reads CASSRTKNEQFF. The CDR3 DNA is TGTGCCAGCAGCCGGACTAAAAATGAGCAGTTCTTC.

CDR3 protein: CASSLVGESGNTIYF. CDR3 sequence (DNA): TGTGCCAGCAGTCTAGTGGGAGAATCTGGAAACACCATATATTTT. This chain joins TRBV6-6 and TRBJ1-3; D ambiguous. CDR3 length equals 15 residues. The V end lost 5 bases, the J end lost 1 base, and 12 bases lay between the germline ends. Germline loops: CDR1 MNHNY, CDR2 SVGAGI (reference sequence).

The V gene is TRBV7-2, the J gene TRBJ1-1; D remains ambiguous. The CDR3 is made up of 14 amino acids. Germline V gene data show CDR1 as SGHTA and CDR2 as FQGNSA. Trimming stripped 5 bases from V and 4 bases from J, with 14 bases between. This chain's CDR3 is CASSVGVRSTEAFF. CDR3 bases: TGTGCCAGCAGCGTCGGGGTTAGATCCACTGAAGCTTTCTTT.

The chain couples TRBV29-1 to TRBJ1-1; TRBD1 aligns across 8 bases. Trimming took 6 bases from V and 2 from J; bases not matched to a gene: 8. The CDR3 loop spans 14 amino acids. The germline CDR1 and CDR2 sequences are SQVTM and ANQGSEA. The CDR3 reads CSVGQAIPNTEAFF. The CDR3 nucleotides read TGCAGCGTGGGACAGGCGATACCTAACACTGAAGCTTTCTTT.

This chain uses TRBV11-2 with TRBJ2-7; the D gene is possibly TRBD2 (6 bases). The V and J ends lost 1 base and 3 bases respectively, with 13 bases between them. The CDR3 spans 15 residues. Germline V gene lookup returns CDR1 SGHAT and CDR2 FQNNGV. CDR3 region: CASSLADREFYEQYF. The CDR3 region has the DNA TGTGCCAGCAGCTTAGCTGATCGGGAGTTCTACGAGCAGTACTTC.

The J gene is TRBJ2-2, the V gene TRBV6-5; D may match TRBD1 or TRBD2 (6 bases each). The CDR3 is 12 amino acids. Germline lookup yields CDR1 MNHEY and CDR2 SVGAGI. V was shortened by 8 bases and J by 6 bases, with 10 bases between the two germline ends. As DNA, the CDR3 is TGTGCCAGCGCAAGGGGGGCCGGGGAGCTGTTTTTT. Residues: CASARGAGELFF.

This clone has a handful of counts. The chain uses TRBV6-5 and TRBJ1-2; D is undetermined. Germline lookup yields CDR1 MNHEY and CDR2 SVGAGI. Trimming stripped 10 bases from V and 1 base from J, with 13 bases between. The CDR3 is 13 residues long. The CDR3 reads CATTSNFNYGYTF. The CDR3 DNA reads as TGTGCCACCACCTCGAACTTTAACTATGGCTACACCTTC.

The J gene is TRBJ2-7, the V gene TRBV11-2, with D hard to call. Trimming shortened V by 2 bases and J by 2 bases, and 1 base separated the two germline ends. This CDR3 is 11 amino acids long. The germline V gene has CDR1 SGHAT and CDR2 FQNNGV. The CDR3 sequence: CASSLPYEQYF. The CDR3 DNA reads as TGTGCCAGCAGCTTACCCTACGAGCAGTACTTC. Combining the CDR3 with reference TRBV11-2 and TRBJ2-7 gives the whole variable domain EAGVAQSPRYKIIEKRQSVAFWCNPISGHATLYWYQQILGQGPKLLIQFQNNGVVDDSQLPKDRFSAERLKGVDSTLKIQPAKLEDSAVYLCASSLPYEQYFGPGTRLTVT.

This clone is a singleton in its sample. The V call is TRBV29-1, the J call TRBJ2-7; 9 bases are shared with TRBD2. The CDR3 spans 14 residues. J gave up 2 bases and V 6 bases, and 8 bases lay outside the gene matches. The germline V gene has CDR1 SQVTM and CDR2 ANQGSEA. CDR3 bases: TGCAGCGTCATACTAGCGGGTTTTGCCTACGAGCAGTACTTC. Protein: CSVILAGFAYEQYF.